Sequencing of this T cell receptor beta chain was carried out in a study of beta chain features in type 1 diabetes. About the research overall: All samples yielded some 100,000,000 examined sorted cells.

Overall study findings and caveats: Type 1 diabetes patients had fewer VDJ junction insertions and more deletions. Shortening of TCRB CDR3s, moderate but significant, appeared in all four CD4+ subsets of Type 1 diabetes patients.

Of the isolated RNA, all was reverse transcribed, and so the sequenced material was expressed TCRB transcripts. Average reads for naive, central memory and regulatory T cell samples were about 4 million. Clones were read by immunoSEQ multiplex PCR, and TCRdb kept only the in-frame ones, dropping some. The repertoire holds approximately 360,000 clones, with around 12% as singletons. Germline-derived CDR1 and CDR2 are MDHEN and SYDVKM. The CDR3 covers 16 residues. J gave up 7 bases and V 0 bases, and 6 bases lay outside the gene matches. This clone was seen a few times. Antigen: not known. This chain uses TRBV28 with TRBJ2-1; 10 bases map to TRBD1. The sequenced sample was naive CD4+ T cells from blood. This TCR was sampled from a woman under 30 with type 1 diabetes. The CDR3 spells CASSLWGTGAGNEQFF. Written as DNA, the CDR3 is TGTGCCAGCAGTTTATGGGGGACAGGGGCGGGGAATGAGCAGTTCTTC.